This T cell receptor (beta chain) was identified during a study of blood T cell repertoires in COVID-19. Study at large: Acute and convalescent COVID-19 specimens originated in the United States, Italy and Spain. The cDNA or gDNA used as material had been derived from T cells, B-cell-depleted T cells, or PBMCs.

The CDR3 sequence is 13 residues long. Per germline, CDR1 SGHRS and CDR2 YFSETQ. Trimming stripped 0 bases from V and 8 bases from J, with 11 bases between. Original data processing: For nucleated cells, counts were estimated from reference gene primer amplification. TCRdb keeps only in-frame clones here, not all; method: immunoSEQ multiplex PCR. The V and J calls and clone size were taken over from that table, and D and trimming were inferred from the DNA. The repertoire holds about 140,000 clones, around 80% seen once, with about an eighth in the top ten. The sequencing sample was made of peripheral blood. The chain has TRBV5-1 and TRBJ1-2, with D maybe TRBD1 (6 bases). The TCR comes from a man older than 75 with acute or convalescent COVID-19. The CDR3 here is CASSLESGAGYTF. As DNA, the CDR3 is TGCGCCAGCAGCTTGGAGTCAGGGGCGGGCTACACCTTC.